What follows are 28 T cell receptor beta chains derived from one specimen sequenced in a study of CD8+CD57+ T cells in acquired aplastic anemia. Profiling of TCR beta VDJ combinations and CDR3 sequences used genomic DNA as template. MiXCR, run by TCRdb on the reads, gives a single entry per CDR3 protein. The data hold 150,000 to 200,000 distinct CDR3 sequences, with under 75% observed a single time. Sequencing was performed on sorted CD4+, CD8+, or CD8+CD57+ T cells (not recorded which) from PBMCs. Receptor source: a human donor in good health.

The sample holds a few counts of this clonotype. The chain uses TRBV10-3 and TRBJ1-6; D possibly corresponds to TRBD1 (5 bases). The germline gives CDR1 ENHRY, CDR2 SYGVKD. V lost 11 bases and J 7 bases, leaving 18 bases between the germline ends. The CDR3 is 14 residues long. The CDR3 DNA reads as TGTGCCGCCTCGACCGGGACCTCGAATTCACCCCTCCACTTT. It translates to CAASTGTSNSPLHF.

This clonotype was seen at least ten times. The chain uses TRBV14 and TRBJ2-1; TRBD1 matches 8 bases. CDR3 length equals 15 residues. CDR1 is SGHDN, CDR2 FVKESK, per germline. The trim removed 0 bases at V and 8 bases at J, leaving 6 bases unmatched. The CDR3 bases are TGTGCCAGCAGCCAAGATCGCGACAGGGGATATGAGCAGTTCTTC. Translated, it gives CASSQDRDRGYEQFF.

This clonotype is a singleton in its sample. The genes are TRBV10-3 and TRBJ2-7; D possibly uses TRBD1 or TRBD2 (6 bases each). Trimming pared 0 bases from V and 0 bases from J, leaving 18 bases between. This CDR3 region has 18 residues. CDR1 is ENHRY, CDR2 SYGVKD, per germline. The CDR3 region is CAISESTTIRGDSYEQYF. CDR3 DNA: TGTGCCATCAGTGAGTCTACCACTATTAGGGGGGACTCCTACGAGCAGTACTTC.

The genes are TRBV10-1 and TRBJ2-3; 10 nucleotides agree with TRBD2. From germline, CDR1 is WNHNN and CDR2 SYGVQD (reference sequence). V was clipped by 2 bases and J by 4 bases; unmatched bases: 9. The CDR3 totals 17 residues. CDR3 in amino acids: CASSEKGLAGGADTQYF. The DNA for the CDR3 is TGCGCCAGCAGTGAGAAGGGGTTAGCGGGAGGCGCAGATACGCAGTATTTT.

As concerns this clonotype: A much larger clone lies a single base off, so this may be a read error. This chain uses TRBV4-1 with TRBJ2-1, with D unresolved. Germline values: CDR1 MGHRA, CDR2 YSYEKL. This CDR3 has 13 residues. The germline V and J ends were trimmed by 1 base and 2 bases, with 3 bases remaining between them. CDR3 region: CASSQVTYNEQFF. CDR3 in DNA: TGCGCCAGCAGCCAAGTAACCTACAATGAGCAGTTCTTC.

The chain uses TRBV7-2 and TRBJ2-1, with no clear D. This CDR3 has 14 amino acids. Trimming removed 5 bases from V and 7 bases from J, with 15 bases in between. Germline values: CDR1 SGHTA, CDR2 FQGNSA. The CDR3 region has the DNA TGTGCCAGCAGCCCGTGGACCCCTGGAAATGAGCAGTTCTTC. It codes for CASSPWTPGNEQFF.

The table lists this clonotype with a few counts. The chain carries TRBV2 and TRBJ1-2; D is unresolved. This CDR3 has 13 residues. Germline CDR1 reads SNHLY; CDR2 reads FYNNEI. V was cut by 3 bases and J by 0 bases, with 5 bases left in between. The chain's CDR3 is CASSEGSNYGYTF. The CDR3 DNA reads as TGTGCCAGCAGTGAGGGTTCTAACTATGGCTACACCTTC.

V usage is TRBV27 and J usage is TRBJ1-1; TRBD1 agrees at 7 bases. The germline V gene encodes CDR1 MNHEY and CDR2 SMNVEV (reference sequence). The V segment lost 5 bases and the J segment 6 bases; nucleotides outside the gene matches: 9. The CDR3 has 14 residues. For the CDR3, the DNA is TGTGCCAGCAGTCGCCGACAGGGAATTGCTGAAGCTTTCTTT. Its translation is CASSRRQGIAEAFF.

The chain couples TRBV24-1 to TRBJ1-5; tentatively, D is TRBD1 (6 bases). V lost 7 bases and J lost 7, with 25 bases in between. Germline assignment: CDR1 KGHDR and CDR2 SFDVKD. The CDR3 spans 17 residues. DNA of the CDR3: TGTGCCACCAGCGAGACTAGCGGGGGCCCCAATGAGCAGCCCCAGCATTTT. Translated, it gives CATSETSGGPNEQPQHF.

To note about this clonotype: This sequence may be a read error, since a much larger clone differs from it by one base. Written as DNA, the CDR3 is TGTGCCGGCAGTGAGGACTGGGGGGGGTTAGATTCTGGCTACACCTTC. Amino acid sequence: CAGSEDWGGLDSGYTF. The chain employs TRBV25-1 and TRBJ1-2; the D gene is possibly TRBD1 (5 bases). The CDR3 extends over 16 amino acids. Per the germline V gene, CDR1 is MGHDK and CDR2 is SYGVNS.

The count of this clonotype is one. This chain connects TRBV7-6 to TRBJ2-2; 7 bases are a match to TRBD1. The V segment lost 5 bases and the J segment 2 bases; nucleotides outside the gene matches: 5. The CDR3 is made up of 15 amino acids. Per the germline V gene, CDR1 is SGHVS and CDR2 is FNYEAQ. The CDR3 sequence: CASSPTGVNTGELFF. CDR3 bases: TGTGCCAGCAGCCCCACAGGGGTCAACACCGGGGAGCTGTTTTTT.

To note about this clonotype: A read error may be the cause here, since a much bigger clone is one base away. The missing conserved phenylalanine or tryptophan at the end of this CDR3 makes a read error likely. The chain carries TRBV7-3 and TRBJ2-5; a weak D match, TRBD2 (6 bases). The CDR3 consists of 13 residues. Trimming took 1 base from V and 4 from J, leaving 7 bases between them. Germline V gives CDR1 SGHTA, CDR2 FQGTGA. The CDR3 coding sequence is TGTGCCAGCAGCTTAAACGGGGGAGAGACCCAGTACTCC. Protein: CASSLNGGETQYS.

This clonotype was detected only a few times. The chain recombines TRBV7-8 with TRBJ2-7, with TRBD2 matching over 12 bases. Germline V gene lookup returns CDR1 SGHVS and CDR2 FQNEAQ. This CDR3 is 17 amino acids long. Trimming cost V 1 base and J 3 bases; bases outside gene matches: 7. CDR3 DNA: TGTGCCAGCAGCTTAGTGGGAGGACTAGCGGGGTTCTACGAGCAGTACTTC. Encoded protein: CASSLVGGLAGFYEQYF. The complete variable domain, with remaining parts taken from reference TRBV7-8 and TRBJ2-7, reads GAGVSQSPRYKVAKRGQDVALRCDPISGHVSLFWYQQALGQGPEFLTYFQNEAQLDKSGLPSDRFFAERPEGSVSTLKIQRTQQEDSAVYLCASSLVGGLAGFYEQYFGPGTRLTVT.

This chain joins TRBV6-4 and TRBJ2-2; a possible D gene is TRBD1 (6 bases). There are 16 residues in the CDR3. V was clipped by 4 bases and J by 0 bases, with 12 bases between them. Germline loops: CDR1 MRHNA, CDR2 SNTAGT. The CDR3 spells CASSAQGYANTGELFF. DNA of the CDR3: TGTGCCAGCAGTGCACAGGGTTACGCGAACACCGGGGAGCTGTTTTTT.

This clonotype was recorded a few times. This chain links TRBV28 with TRBJ1-1; D is ambiguous. Trimming took off 4 bases at V and 1 base at J, with 13 bases between the two ends. The CDR3 covers 15 residues. Germline values: CDR1 MDHEN, CDR2 SYDVKM. The CDR3 DNA reads TGTGCCAGCAGTTCCCCCCAGGCAGGGAACACTGAAGCTTTCTTT. Translation: CASSSPQAGNTEAFF.

This chain uses TRBV7-2 with TRBJ1-1; 8 nucleotides agree with TRBD1. Trimming at V came to 1 base and at J to 3 bases, leaving 4 bases not matched to a gene. The germline V gene encodes CDR1 SGHTA and CDR2 FQGNSA. The length of the CDR3 is 15 residues. The CDR3 bases are TGTGCCAGCAGCTTAGGCGGGACAGGATACACTGAAGCTTTCTTT. Amino acids: CASSLGGTGYTEAFF.

This clonotype turned up a few times. V and J are TRBV20-1 and TRBJ2-7; D is undetermined. The CDR3 contains 11 residues. Trimming left V 5 bases short and J 4 bases short, with 9 bases between. Germline CDR1 DFQATT, CDR2 SNEGSKA (reference sequence). CDR3: CSAPDEYEQYF. In DNA, the CDR3 is TGCAGTGCTCCAGACGAGTACGAGCAGTACTTC.

V gene TRBV20-1 combines with J gene TRBJ2-3, with a weak D call TRBD2 (5 bases). From germline, CDR1 is DFQATT and CDR2 SNEGSKA (reference sequence). The length of the CDR3 is 15 residues. V was cut by 1 base and J by 1 base, with 12 bases left in between. The DNA of the CDR3 is TGCAGTGCTAGAGTTTGGCGGGTTGGCACAGATACGCAGTATTTT. Encoded protein: CSARVWRVGTDTQYF.

V usage is TRBV9 and J usage is TRBJ2-7; D is uncertain. Looked up from germline, CDR1 is SGDLS and CDR2 is YYNGEE. The CDR3 runs to 14 residues. V lost 1 base and J lost 0, with 8 bases in between. The CDR3 loop reads CASSVSPFSYEQYF. CDR3 nucleotides: TGTGCCAGCAGCGTAAGCCCATTCTCCTACGAGCAGTACTTC.

A remark on this clonotype: The conserved phenylalanine or tryptophan normally closing the CDR3 is absent here, so this likely arose from a read error. V gene TRBV19 combines with J gene TRBJ1-1; D is perhaps TRBD1 (5 bases). The CDR3 contains 15 residues. Per the germline V gene, CDR1 is LNHDA and CDR2 is SQIVND (reference sequence). Between the trimmed V and J ends, which lost 6 bases and 3 bases, there was a span of 17 bases. CDR3 in amino acids: CASRDLQGLDTEAFL. CDR3 in DNA: TGTGCCAGTAGGGACCTTCAGGGTTTGGACACTGAAGCTTTCCTT.

This clonotype has a single count. The DNA of the CDR3 is TGTGCCAGCAGCTTGGGAGGGACAGCTTACACTGAAGCTTTCTTT. Protein: CASSLGGTAYTEAFF. J is TRBJ1-1 and V is TRBV5-6, with 7 bases matching TRBD1. Germline V gene lookup returns CDR1 SGHDT and CDR2 YYEEEE. The CDR3 spans 15 residues. J gave up 3 bases and V 0 bases, and 5 bases lay outside the gene matches.

This chain uses TRBV7-3 with TRBJ2-5, with D perhaps matching TRBD2 (6 bases). The CDR3 has 13 amino acids. Looked up from germline, CDR1 is SGHTA and CDR2 is FQGTGA. Trimming left V 6 bases short and J 5 bases short, with 13 bases between. CDR3 nucleotide sequence: TGTGCCAGCAGTGCGGGGATTGGGGAGACCCAGTACTTC. This encodes CASSAGIGETQYF.

V is TRBV20-1 and J is TRBJ2-1; D might be TRBD1 (5 bases). The germline CDR1 and CDR2 sequences are DFQATT and SNEGSKA (reference sequence). Trimming removed 6 bases from V and 5 bases from J, with 14 bases in between. This CDR3 has 13 residues. The CDR3 region is CSAKMGRHNEQFF. CDR3 bases: TGCAGTGCCAAAATGGGGCGTCACAATGAGCAGTTCTTC.

This clonotype was detected a few times. V gene TRBV20-1 combines with J gene TRBJ2-1, with D unclear. Germline V gene lookup returns CDR1 DFQATT and CDR2 SNEGSKA (reference sequence). V was shortened by 3 bases and J by 9 bases, with 12 bases between the two germline ends. The CDR3 has 12 amino acids. The DNA of the CDR3 is TGCAGTGCTAGTCTGGGTAACGGTGAGCAGTTCTTC. Its protein product is CSASLGNGEQFF.

As to this clonotype: It is unclear where the CDR3 begins or ends on the DNA, so no DNA is shown, and the CDR3 is as TCRdb lists it. The genes are TRBV11-3 and TRBJ2-2; TRBD2, the table's D call, lacks a check against the DNA. The germline gives CDR1 SGHNT, CDR2 YENEEA. The CDR3 has 15 residues if both end residues are counted. This CDR3 is CASSGWAGGTGELVF.

This clonotype was recorded at least ten times. CDR3 protein: CSASLGTSGSIVDNEQFF. The CDR3 DNA is TGCAGTGCTAGTCTCGGGACTAGCGGGAGTATTGTGGACAATGAGCAGTTCTTC. The chain joins TRBV20-1 to TRBJ2-1, with 14 bases fitting TRBD2. Per the germline V gene, CDR1 is DFQATT and CDR2 is SNEGSKA (reference sequence). The V segment lost 3 bases and the J segment 5 bases; nucleotides outside the gene matches: 12. The CDR3 runs to 18 residues.

The chain uses TRBV20-1 and TRBJ1-2, with D uncertain. V was trimmed by 4 bases and J by 8 bases, leaving 20 bases between them. CDR3 length equals 14 residues. Germline V lookup: CDR1 DFQATT, CDR2 SNEGSKA (reference sequence). CDR3 loop: CSANPRYRVGGYTF. DNA for the CDR3: TGCAGTGCTAATCCGAGATACAGAGTAGGAGGCTACACCTTC.

V is TRBV29-1 and J is TRBJ1-2; D gene uncertain. V was pared by 3 bases and J by 4 bases, with 3 bases between. Germline V gene lookup returns CDR1 SQVTM and CDR2 ANQGSEA. This CDR3 contains 10 residues. CDR3 residues: CSVESYGYTF. The DNA for the CDR3 is TGCAGCGTTGAGAGCTATGGCTACACCTTC.